The T cell receptor (beta chain) under discussion was sequenced for a study of blood T cell repertoires in COVID-19. Overall study context: Acute-phase and convalescent COVID-19 samples originated in the United States, Italy and Spain. Nucleic acid was either cDNA or gDNA, and it came from T cells, B-cell-depleted T cells, or PBMCs.

Original handling: Quantification of nucleated cells was approximated via reference gene primer amplification. Libraries were prepared by immunoSEQ multiplex PCR; TCRdb keeps only in-frame clonotypes and omits some of them. The V and J calls and clone size were taken over from that table, and D and trimming were inferred from the DNA. The sample gives approximately 150,000 clones, 84% of which show up once; more than 1.4% is in the top ten. The table lists this clone with a count of one. The CDR3 sequence is 14 residues long. Trimming at V came to 4 bases and at J to 4 bases, leaving 6 bases not matched to a gene. The germline CDR1 and CDR2 sequences are LNHDA and SQIVND (reference sequence).

Sequenced material: peripheral blood. This receptor was taken from a man aged 60 to 75 with acute or convalescent COVID-19. The chain carries TRBV19 and TRBJ1-1; TRBD1 aligns across 7 bases. The CDR3 region has the DNA TGTGCCAGTAGTAGAGAGAGGGGGCGCACTGAAGCTTTCTTT. This codes for CASSRERGRTEAFF. Full variable domain (outside the CDR3, taken from reference TRBV19 and TRBJ1-1): DGGITQSPKYLFRKEGQNVTLSCEQNLNHDAMYWYRQDPGQGLRLIYYSQIVNDFQKGDIAEGYSVSREKKESFPLTVTSAQKNPTAFYLCASSRERGRTEAFFGQGTRLTVV.